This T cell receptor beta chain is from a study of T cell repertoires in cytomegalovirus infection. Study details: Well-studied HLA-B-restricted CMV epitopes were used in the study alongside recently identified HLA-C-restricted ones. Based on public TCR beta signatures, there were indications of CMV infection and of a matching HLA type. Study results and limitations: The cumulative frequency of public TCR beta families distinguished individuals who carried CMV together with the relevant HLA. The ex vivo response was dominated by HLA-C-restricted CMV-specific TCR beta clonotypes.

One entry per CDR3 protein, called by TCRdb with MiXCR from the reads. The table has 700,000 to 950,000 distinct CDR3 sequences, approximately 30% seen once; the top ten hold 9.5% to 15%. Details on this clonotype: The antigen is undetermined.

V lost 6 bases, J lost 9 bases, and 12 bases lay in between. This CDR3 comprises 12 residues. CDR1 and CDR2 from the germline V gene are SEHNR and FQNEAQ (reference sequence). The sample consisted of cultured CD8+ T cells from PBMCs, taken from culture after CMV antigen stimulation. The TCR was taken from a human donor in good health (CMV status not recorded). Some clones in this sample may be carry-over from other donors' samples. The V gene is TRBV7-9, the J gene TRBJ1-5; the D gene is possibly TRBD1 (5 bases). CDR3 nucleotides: TGTGCCAGCAGGCAGGGTGAGGGGCCCCAGCATTTT. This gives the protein CASRQGEGPQHF.